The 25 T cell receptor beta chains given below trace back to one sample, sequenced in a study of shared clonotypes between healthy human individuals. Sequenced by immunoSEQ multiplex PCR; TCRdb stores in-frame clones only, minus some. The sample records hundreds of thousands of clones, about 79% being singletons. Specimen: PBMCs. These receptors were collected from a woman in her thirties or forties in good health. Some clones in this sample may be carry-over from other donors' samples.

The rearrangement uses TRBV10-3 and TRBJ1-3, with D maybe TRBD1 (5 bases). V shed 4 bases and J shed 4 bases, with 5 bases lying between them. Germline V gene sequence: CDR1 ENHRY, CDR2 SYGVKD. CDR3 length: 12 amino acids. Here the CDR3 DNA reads TGTGCCATCAGTGGGGACGGAAACACCATATATTTT. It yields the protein CAISGDGNTIYF.

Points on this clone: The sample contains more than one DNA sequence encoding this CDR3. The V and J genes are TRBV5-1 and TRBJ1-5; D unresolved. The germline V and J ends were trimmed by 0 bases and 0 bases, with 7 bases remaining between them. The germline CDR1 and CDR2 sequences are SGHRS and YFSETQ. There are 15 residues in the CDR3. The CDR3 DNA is TGCGCCAGCAGCTTGGGGGGAACTAGCAATCAGCCCCAGCATTTT. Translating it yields CASSLGGTSNQPQHF. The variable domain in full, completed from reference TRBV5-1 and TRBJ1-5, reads KAGVTQTPRYLIKTRGQQVTLSCSPISGHRSVSWYQQTPGQGLQFLFEYFSETQRNKGNFPGRFSGRQFSNSRSEMNVSTLELGDSALYLCASSLGGTSNQPQHFGDGTRLSIL.

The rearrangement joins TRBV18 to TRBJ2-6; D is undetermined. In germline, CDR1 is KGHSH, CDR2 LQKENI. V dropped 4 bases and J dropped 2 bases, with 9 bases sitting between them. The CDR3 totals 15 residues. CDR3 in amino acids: CASSLGMPGANVLTF. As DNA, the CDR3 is TGTGCCAGCTCACTAGGTATGCCTGGGGCCAACGTCCTGACTTTC.

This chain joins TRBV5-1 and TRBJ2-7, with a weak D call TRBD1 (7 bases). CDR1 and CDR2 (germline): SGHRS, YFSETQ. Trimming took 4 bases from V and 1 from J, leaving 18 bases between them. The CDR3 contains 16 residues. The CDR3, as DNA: TGCGCCAGCAGCCGAGTCACAGGGGCGGGGTCCTACGAGCAGTACTTC. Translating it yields CASSRVTGAGSYEQYF.

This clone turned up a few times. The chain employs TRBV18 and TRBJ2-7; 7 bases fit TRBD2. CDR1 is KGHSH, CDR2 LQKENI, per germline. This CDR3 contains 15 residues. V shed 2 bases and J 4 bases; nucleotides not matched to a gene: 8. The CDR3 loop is CASSPSAGTIYEQYF. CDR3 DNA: TGTGCCAGCTCACCAAGTGCCGGGACTATTTACGAGCAGTACTTC.

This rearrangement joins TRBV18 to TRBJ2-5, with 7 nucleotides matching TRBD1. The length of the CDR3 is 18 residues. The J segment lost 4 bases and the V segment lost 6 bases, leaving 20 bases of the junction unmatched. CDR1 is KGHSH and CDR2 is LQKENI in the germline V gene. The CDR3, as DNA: TGTGCCAGCTCGATCCGACAGGGCGGTGGGGAGAGTGCAGAGACCCAGTACTTC. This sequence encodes CASSIRQGGGESAETQYF. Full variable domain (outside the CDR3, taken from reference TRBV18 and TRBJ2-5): NAGVMQNPRHLVRRRGQEARLRCSPMKGHSHVYWYRQLPEEGLKFMVYLQKENIIDESGMPKERFSAEFPKEGPSILRIQQVVRGDSAAYFCASSIRQGGGESAETQYFGPGTRLLVL.

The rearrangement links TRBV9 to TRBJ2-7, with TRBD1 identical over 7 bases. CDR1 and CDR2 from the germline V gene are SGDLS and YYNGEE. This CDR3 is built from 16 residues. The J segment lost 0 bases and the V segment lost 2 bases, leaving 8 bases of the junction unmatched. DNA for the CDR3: TGTGCCAGCAGCGTGGACGGGACAGTAGTCTCCTACGAGCAGTACTTC. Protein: CASSVDGTVVSYEQYF.

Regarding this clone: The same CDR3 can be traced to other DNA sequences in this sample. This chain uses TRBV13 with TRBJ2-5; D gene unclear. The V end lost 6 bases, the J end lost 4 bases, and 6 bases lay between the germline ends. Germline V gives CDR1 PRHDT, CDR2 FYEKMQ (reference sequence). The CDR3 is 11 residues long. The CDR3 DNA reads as TGTGCCAGCAGTCTCCGAGAGACCCAGTACTTC. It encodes CASSLRETQYF.

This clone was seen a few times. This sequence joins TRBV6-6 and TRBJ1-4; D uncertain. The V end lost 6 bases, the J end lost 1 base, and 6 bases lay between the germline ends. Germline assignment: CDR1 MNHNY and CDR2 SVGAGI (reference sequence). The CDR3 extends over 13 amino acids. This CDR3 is CASSPITNEKLFF. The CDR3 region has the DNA TGTGCCAGCAGCCCCATAACTAATGAAAAACTGTTTTTT.

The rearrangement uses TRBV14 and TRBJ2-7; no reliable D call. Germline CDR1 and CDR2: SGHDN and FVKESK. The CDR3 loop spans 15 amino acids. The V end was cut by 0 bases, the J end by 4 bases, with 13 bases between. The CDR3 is CASSQEAGFGYEQYF. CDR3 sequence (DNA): TGTGCCAGCAGCCAAGAAGCTGGATTCGGGTACGAGCAGTACTTC.

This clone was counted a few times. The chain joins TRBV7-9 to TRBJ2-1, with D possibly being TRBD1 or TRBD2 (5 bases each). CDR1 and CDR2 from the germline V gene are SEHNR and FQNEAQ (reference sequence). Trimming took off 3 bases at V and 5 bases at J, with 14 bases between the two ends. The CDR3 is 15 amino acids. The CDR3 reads CASSFRTGADNEQFF. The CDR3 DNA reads TGTGCCAGCAGCTTCCGGACTGGGGCTGACAATGAGCAGTTCTTC.

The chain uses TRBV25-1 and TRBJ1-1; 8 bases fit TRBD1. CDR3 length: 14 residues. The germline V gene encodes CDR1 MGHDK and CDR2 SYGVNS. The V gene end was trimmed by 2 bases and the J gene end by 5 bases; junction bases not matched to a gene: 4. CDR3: CASSEAQGATEAFF. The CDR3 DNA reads TGTGCCAGCAGTGAAGCGCAGGGGGCAACTGAAGCTTTCTTT.

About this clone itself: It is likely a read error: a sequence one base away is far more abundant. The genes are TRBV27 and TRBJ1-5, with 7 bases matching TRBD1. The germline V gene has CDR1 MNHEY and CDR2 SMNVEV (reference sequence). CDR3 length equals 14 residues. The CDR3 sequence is CASRVRGEGQTQHF. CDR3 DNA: TGTGCCAGCAGAGTCAGGGGGGAAGGTCAGACCCAGCATTTT.

The CDR3 bases are TGTGCCAGCTCACCACTCGAAACAGGGGGCTCTGGTACGCAGTATTTT. It yields the protein CASSPLETGGSGTQYF. The chain combines TRBV18 with TRBJ2-3; TRBD1 matches 9 bases. J lost 8 bases, V lost 1 base, and 10 bases had no gene match. Looked up from germline, CDR1 is KGHSH and CDR2 is LQKENI. The CDR3 loop spans 16 amino acids.

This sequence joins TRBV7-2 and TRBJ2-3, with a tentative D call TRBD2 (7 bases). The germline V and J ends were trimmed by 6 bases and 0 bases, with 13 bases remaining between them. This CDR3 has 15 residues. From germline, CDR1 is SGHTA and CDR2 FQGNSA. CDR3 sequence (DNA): TGTGCCAGCAGACTAGGCGGGGGCAGCACAGATACGCAGTATTTT. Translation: CASRLGGGSTDTQYF.

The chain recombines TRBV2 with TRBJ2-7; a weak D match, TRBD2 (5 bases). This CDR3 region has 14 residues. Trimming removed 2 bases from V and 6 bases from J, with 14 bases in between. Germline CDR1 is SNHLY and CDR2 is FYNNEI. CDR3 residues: CASSEQASLSEQYF. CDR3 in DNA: TGTGCCAGCAGTGAACAGGCTAGCCTCTCCGAGCAGTACTTC.

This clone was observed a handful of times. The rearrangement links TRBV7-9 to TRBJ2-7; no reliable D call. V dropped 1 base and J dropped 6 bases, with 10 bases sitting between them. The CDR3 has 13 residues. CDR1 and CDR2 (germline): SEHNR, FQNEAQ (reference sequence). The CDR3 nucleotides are TGTGCCAGCAGCTTAGAAATCCTCGGCGAGCAGTACTTC. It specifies CASSLEILGEQYF. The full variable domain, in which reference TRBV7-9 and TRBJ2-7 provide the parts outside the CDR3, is DTGVSQNPRHKITKRGQNVTFRCDPISEHNRLYWYRQTLGQGPEFLTYFQNEAQLEKSRLLSDRFSAERPKGSFSTLEIQRTEQGDSAMYLCASSLEILGEQYFGPGTRLTVT.

CDR3 loop: CAISGGESAQYF. In DNA form, the CDR3 reads TGTGCCATCAGTGGAGGAGAGTCGGCCCAGTACTTC. V and J are TRBV10-3 and TRBJ2-5; D is unclear. CDR1 is ENHRY and CDR2 is SYGVKD in the germline V gene. The germline V and J ends were trimmed by 4 bases and 9 bases, with 12 bases remaining between them. The CDR3 has 12 residues.

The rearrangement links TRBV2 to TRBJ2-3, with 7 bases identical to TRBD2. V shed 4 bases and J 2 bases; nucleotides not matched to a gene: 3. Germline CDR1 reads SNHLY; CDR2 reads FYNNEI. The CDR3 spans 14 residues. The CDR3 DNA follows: TGTGCCAGCAGTGGGAAGCGGGACACAGATACGCAGTATTTT. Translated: CASSGKRDTDTQYF.

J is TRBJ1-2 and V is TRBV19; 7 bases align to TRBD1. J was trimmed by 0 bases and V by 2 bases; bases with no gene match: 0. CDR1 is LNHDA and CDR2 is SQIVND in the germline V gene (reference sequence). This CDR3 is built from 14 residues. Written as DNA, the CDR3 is TGTGCCAGTAGTATACAGGGGGCTAACTATGGCTACACCTTC. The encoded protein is CASSIQGANYGYTF.

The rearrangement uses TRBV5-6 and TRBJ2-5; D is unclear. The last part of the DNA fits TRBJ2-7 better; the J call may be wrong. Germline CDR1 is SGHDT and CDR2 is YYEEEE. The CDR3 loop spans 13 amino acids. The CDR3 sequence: CASSFWAEYEQYF. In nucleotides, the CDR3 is TGTGCCAGCAGCTTTTGGGCCGAATACGAGCAGTACTTC.

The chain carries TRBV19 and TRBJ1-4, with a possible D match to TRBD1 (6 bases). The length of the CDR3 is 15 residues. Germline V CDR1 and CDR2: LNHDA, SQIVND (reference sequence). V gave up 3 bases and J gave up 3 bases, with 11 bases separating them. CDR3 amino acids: CASSIGGQPNEKLFF. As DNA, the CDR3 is TGTGCCAGTAGTATCGGAGGACAGCCTAATGAAAAACTGTTTTTT.

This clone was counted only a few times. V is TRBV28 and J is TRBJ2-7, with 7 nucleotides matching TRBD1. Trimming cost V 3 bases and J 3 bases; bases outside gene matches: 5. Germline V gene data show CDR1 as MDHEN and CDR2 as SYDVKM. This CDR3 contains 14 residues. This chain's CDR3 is CASSFRTGVYEQYF. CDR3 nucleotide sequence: TGTGCCAGCAGTTTCCGCACAGGGGTCTACGAGCAGTACTTC.

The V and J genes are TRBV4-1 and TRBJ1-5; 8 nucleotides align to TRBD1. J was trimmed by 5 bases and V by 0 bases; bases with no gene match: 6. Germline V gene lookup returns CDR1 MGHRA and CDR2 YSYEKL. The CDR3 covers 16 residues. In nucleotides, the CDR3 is TGCGCCAGCAGCCAAGACCGGGCAGGGGGCGATCAGCCCCAGCATTTT. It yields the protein CASSQDRAGGDQPQHF.

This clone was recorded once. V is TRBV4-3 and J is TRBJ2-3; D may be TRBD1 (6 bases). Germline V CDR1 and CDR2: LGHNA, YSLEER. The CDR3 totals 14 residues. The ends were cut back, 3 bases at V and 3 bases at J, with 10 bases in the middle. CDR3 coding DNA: TGCGCCAGCAGCCAGCGGACAGATACAGATACGCAGTATTTT. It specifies CASSQRTDTDTQYF.